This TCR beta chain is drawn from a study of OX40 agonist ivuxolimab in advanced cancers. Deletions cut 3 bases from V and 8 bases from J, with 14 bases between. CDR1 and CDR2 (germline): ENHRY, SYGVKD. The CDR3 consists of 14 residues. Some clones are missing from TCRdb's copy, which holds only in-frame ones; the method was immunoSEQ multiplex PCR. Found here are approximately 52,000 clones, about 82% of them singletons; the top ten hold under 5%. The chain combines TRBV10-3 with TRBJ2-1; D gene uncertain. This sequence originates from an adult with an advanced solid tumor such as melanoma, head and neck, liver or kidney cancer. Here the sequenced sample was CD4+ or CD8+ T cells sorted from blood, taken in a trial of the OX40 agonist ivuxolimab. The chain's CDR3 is CAISDPPAFDEQFF. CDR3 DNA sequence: TGTGCCATCAGTGACCCCCCAGCGTTCGATGAGCAGTTCTTC.